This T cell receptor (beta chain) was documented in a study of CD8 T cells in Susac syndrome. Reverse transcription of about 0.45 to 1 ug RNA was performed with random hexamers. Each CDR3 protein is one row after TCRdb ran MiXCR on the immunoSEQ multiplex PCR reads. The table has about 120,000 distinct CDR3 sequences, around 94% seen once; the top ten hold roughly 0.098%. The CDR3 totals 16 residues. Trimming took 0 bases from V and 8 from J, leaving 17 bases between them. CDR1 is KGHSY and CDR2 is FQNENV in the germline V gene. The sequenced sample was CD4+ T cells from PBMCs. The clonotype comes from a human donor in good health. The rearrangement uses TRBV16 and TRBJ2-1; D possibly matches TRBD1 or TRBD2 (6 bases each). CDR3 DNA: TGTGCCAGCAGCCAATCGATCCAAGTAGGGGGGCATGAGCAGTTCTTC. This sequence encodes CASSQSIQVGGHEQFF.